The 8 T cell receptor beta chains reported below all come from one sample, sequenced in a study of blood T cell repertoires in COVID-19. TCRdb keeps only in-frame clones here, not all; method: immunoSEQ multiplex PCR. The data contain about 220,000 clones, 82% of them singletons. Sequences were obtained from peripheral blood. The source is a woman of 80 years or more with acute or convalescent COVID-19.

This clone was detected once. The chain couples TRBV12-3 or TRBV12-4 to TRBJ1-1; the D is unclear. Trimming removed 6 bases at V and 1 base at J, with 9 bases between. This CDR3 comprises 13 residues. For the CDR3, the DNA is TGTGCCAGCAGGACCCGGGAGAACACTGAAGCTTTCTTT. This codes for CASRTRENTEAFF.

This clone was observed a few times. The J gene is TRBJ2-2, the V gene TRBV7-6, with TRBD2 matching 10 bases. CDR1 and CDR2 from the germline V gene are SGHVS and FNYEAQ. Germline trimming cut 4 bases from V and 0 bases from J; bases unmatched to any gene: 8. The CDR3 contains 18 residues. CDR3 sequence (DNA): TGTGCCAGCAGCTCCCAAAGCGGGGGGGGCGCGAACACCGGGGAGCTGTTTTTT. Translating gives CASSSQSGGGANTGELFF.

This clone was found a few times. The chain combines TRBV6-5 with TRBJ1-2; perhaps TRBD1 as D (5 bases). Germline-derived CDR1 and CDR2 are MNHEY and SVGAGI. With 6 bases removed from V and 5 bases from J, the gap between germline ends came to 16 bases. The CDR3 runs to 14 residues. CDR3 bases: TGTGCCAGCAGCCAGGGCTTCGGCCCGTATGGCTACACCTTC. Translating gives CASSQGFGPYGYTF.

The gene calls are TRBV2 and TRBJ1-3; TRBD1 agrees at 7 bases. This CDR3 contains 16 residues. Germline trimming cut 6 bases from V and 4 bases from J; bases unmatched to any gene: 12. Germline lookup yields CDR1 SNHLY and CDR2 FYNNEI. CDR3 region: CASRLKGQEGGNTIYF. The CDR3 DNA sequence: TGTGCCAGCAGATTAAAAGGACAGGAAGGAGGAAACACCATATATTTT.

V is TRBV18 and J is TRBJ1-4; D unresolved. The CDR3 runs to 15 residues. CDR1 is KGHSH and CDR2 is LQKENI in the germline V gene. Trimming took 3 bases from V and 3 from J, leaving 11 bases between them. CDR3 amino acids: CASSPSSGSNEKLFF. For the CDR3, the DNA is TGTGCCAGCTCACCGTCTTCAGGATCTAATGAAAAACTGTTTTTT.

The chain employs TRBV9 and TRBJ1-5; possible D gene TRBD1, 5 bases. CDR1 and CDR2 (germline): SGDLS, YYNGEE. CDR3 length: 15 amino acids. Trimming removed 3 bases from V and 5 bases from J, with 15 bases in between. CDR3 nucleotides: TGTGCCAGCAGCGCAAATCCAGGGATAGATCAGCCCCAGCATTTT. It specifies CASSANPGIDQPQHF.

The rearrangement links TRBV19 to TRBJ1-6; the match to TRBD1 covers 7 bases. Germline lookup yields CDR1 LNHDA and CDR2 SQIVND (reference sequence). V was pared by 3 bases and J by 5 bases, with 13 bases of the junction left unmatched. CDR3 length: 18 amino acids. The CDR3 sequence is CASSIHHGQDLDNSPLHF. The CDR3 nucleotides are TGTGCCAGTAGTATCCACCACGGACAGGATTTAGATAATTCACCCCTCCACTTT.

This chain connects TRBV7-2 to TRBJ1-3; possibly TRBD1 for D (5 bases). This CDR3 comprises 15 residues. V was cut by 6 bases and J by 0 bases, with 12 bases left in between. Germline V gene data show CDR1 as SGHTA and CDR2 as FQGNSA. The CDR3, as DNA: TGTGCCAGCAGTCAACAGGCGAACTCTGGAAACACCATATATTTT. Its protein is CASSQQANSGNTIYF.